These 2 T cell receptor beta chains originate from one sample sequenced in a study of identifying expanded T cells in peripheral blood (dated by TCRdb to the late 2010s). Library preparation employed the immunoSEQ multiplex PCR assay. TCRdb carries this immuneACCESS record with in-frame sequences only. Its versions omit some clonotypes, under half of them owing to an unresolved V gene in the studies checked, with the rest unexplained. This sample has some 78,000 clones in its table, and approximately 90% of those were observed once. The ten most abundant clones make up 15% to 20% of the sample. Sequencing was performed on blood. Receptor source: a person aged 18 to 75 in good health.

The CDR3 DNA reads TGTGCCAGCAACCGGGACCTGTCGGGTGAAAAACTGTTTTTT. It yields the protein CASNRDLSGEKLFF. The rearrangement links TRBV6-6 to TRBJ1-4, with a weak D call TRBD1 (5 bases). Germline V gene lookup returns CDR1 MNHNY and CDR2 SVGAGI (reference sequence). V was trimmed by 7 bases and J by 7 bases, leaving 16 bases between them. The CDR3 has 14 amino acids.

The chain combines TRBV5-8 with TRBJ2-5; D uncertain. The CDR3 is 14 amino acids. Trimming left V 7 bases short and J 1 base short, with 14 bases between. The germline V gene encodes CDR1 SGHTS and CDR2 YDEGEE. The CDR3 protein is CASQPNMIQETQYF. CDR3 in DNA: TGTGCCAGCCAACCTAATATGATCCAAGAGACCCAGTACTTC.